These 8 T cell receptor beta chains share one sample of origin, sequenced in a study of T cell changes during pregnancy in multiple sclerosis. The repertoire was sequenced with immunoSEQ multiplex PCR; TCRdb's copy has only in-frame clones and lacks some. The profile shows about 40,000 clones, nearly 90% of them singletons. The input for sequencing was CD4+ T cells from peripheral blood mononuclear cells, taken in the first trimester of pregnancy. These receptors all come from a female donor with multiple sclerosis, enrolled in a pregnancy study.

The chain combines TRBV4-3 with TRBJ1-2; D is unresolved. The CDR3 sequence is 13 residues long. Trimming shortened V by 0 bases and J by 5 bases, and 7 bases separated the two germline ends. CDR1 is LGHNA, CDR2 YSLEER, per germline. The CDR3: CASSQDEKYGYTF. CDR3 bases: TGCGCCAGCAGCCAAGATGAGAAGTATGGCTACACCTTC.

The chain uses TRBV5-1 and TRBJ2-3; possible D gene TRBD1, 5 bases. CDR3 length equals 15 residues. Looked up from germline, CDR1 is SGHRS and CDR2 is YFSETQ. Trimming pared 0 bases from V and 2 bases from J, leaving 10 bases between. Here the CDR3 DNA reads TGCGCCAGCAGCTTGGTCGGACAACCCACAGATACGCAGTATTTT. Translated: CASSLVGQPTDTQYF.

The chain employs TRBV5-1 and TRBJ2-5; 7 positions match TRBD1. CDR3 length: 13 residues. Germline V gene data show CDR1 as SGHRS and CDR2 as YFSETQ. V shed 7 bases and J 5 bases; nucleotides not matched to a gene: 8. Here the CDR3 reads CASQIGGTETQYF. In DNA, the CDR3 is TGCGCCAGCCAAATAGGGGGCACCGAGACCCAGTACTTC.

The chain carries TRBV6-5 and TRBJ1-2; 11 positions agree with TRBD1. The CDR3 extends over 15 amino acids. The junction had 5 bases not matched to a gene; V was cut back by 0 bases and J by 8 bases. Germline V gene data show CDR1 as MNHEY and CDR2 as SVGAGI. CDR3 region: CASSYSTDRGQGYTF. The CDR3 region has the DNA TGTGCCAGCAGTTACTCGACGGACAGGGGGCAAGGCTACACCTTC.

The CDR3 is CASSSLTGSGYEQYF. The CDR3 DNA follows: TGCGCCAGCAGCTCCCTCACAGGGTCCGGCTACGAGCAGTACTTC. This rearrangement joins TRBV5-1 to TRBJ2-7; TRBD1 is a possible D gene (6 bases). Deletions cut 3 bases from V and 3 bases from J, with 16 bases between. The CDR3 extends over 15 amino acids. Per the germline V gene, CDR1 is SGHRS and CDR2 is YFSETQ.

The V and J genes are TRBV7-9 and TRBJ2-7; TRBD1 matches at 7 bases. CDR1 and CDR2 from the germline V gene are SEHNR and FQNEAQ (reference sequence). CDR3 size: 15 residues. Trimming cost V 1 base and J 0 bases; bases outside gene matches: 3. CDR3 in amino acids: CASSLVTGSSYEQYF. The CDR3, as DNA: TGTGCCAGCAGCTTAGTGACAGGGTCCTCCTACGAGCAGTACTTC.

This clone has a single count. The chain has TRBV7-2 and TRBJ1-1; 12 nucleotides match TRBD1. CDR1 and CDR2 (germline): SGHTA, FQGNSA. The CDR3 is made up of 17 amino acids. V lost 4 bases to trimming and J lost 5 bases; unmatched junction nucleotides: 11. This CDR3 is CASSSAGQGALGTEAFF. The CDR3 bases are TGTGCCAGCAGCTCAGCGGGACAGGGGGCTCTCGGGACTGAAGCTTTCTTT.

This clone was observed once. J is TRBJ1-4 and V is TRBV11-2, with D perhaps TRBD1 (5 bases). CDR1 is SGHAT and CDR2 is FQNNGV in the germline V gene. The ends were cut back, 5 bases at V and 8 bases at J, with 15 bases in the middle. The CDR3 runs 14 residues. Here the CDR3 reads CASSPAEGWEKLFF. Here the CDR3 DNA reads TGTGCCAGCAGCCCCGCGGAGGGGTGGGAAAAACTGTTTTTT.